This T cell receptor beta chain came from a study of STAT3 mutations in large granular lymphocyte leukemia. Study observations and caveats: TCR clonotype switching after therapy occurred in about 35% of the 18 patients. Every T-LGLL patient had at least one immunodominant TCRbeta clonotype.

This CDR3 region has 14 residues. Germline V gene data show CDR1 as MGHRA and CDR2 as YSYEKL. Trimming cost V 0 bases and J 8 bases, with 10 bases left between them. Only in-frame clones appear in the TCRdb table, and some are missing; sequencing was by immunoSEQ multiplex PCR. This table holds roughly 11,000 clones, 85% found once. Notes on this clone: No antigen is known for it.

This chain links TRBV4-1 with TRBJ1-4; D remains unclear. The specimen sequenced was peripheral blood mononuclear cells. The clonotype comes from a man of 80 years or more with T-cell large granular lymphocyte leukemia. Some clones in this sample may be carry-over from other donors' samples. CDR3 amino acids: CASSQDPQREKLFF. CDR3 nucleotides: TGCGCCAGCAGCCAAGATCCCCAAAGGGAAAAACTGTTTTTT.